The 12 T cell receptor beta chains given below trace back to one sample, sequenced in a study of T cells in women clearing cervical HPV infection. Data came from immunoSEQ multiplex PCR; TCRdb stores just in-frame clones and leaves some out. The table counts about 19,000 clones; around 5% lies in the top ten. The specimen sequenced was blood buffy coat. The receptors here all came from a woman between 18 and 75 years old with a cervical HPV16 infection that either progressed to CIN3+ or cleared (not recorded which).

Comments on this clone: The read halts 3 residues ahead of the CDR3 end, with the missing end drawn from the germline J gene. The genes are TRBV20-1 and TRBJ2-4; 7 nucleotides align to TRBD2. The CDR3 extends over 13 amino acids. Germline loops: CDR1 DFQATT, CDR2 SNEGSKA (reference sequence). The part of the CDR3 DNA that was read is TGCAGTGCTAGTGGACTCCTCCCGGGGGGT. Its protein is CSASGLLPGG. The whole CDR3 is CSASGLLPGGQYF.

About this clone: The read terminates 3 residues before the CDR3 end, so the remaining end is supplied by the germline J gene. V gene TRBV6-2 or TRBV6-3 combines with J gene TRBJ2-5, with no clear D. V lost 0 bases and J lost 5, with 4 bases in between. The CDR3 runs to 12 residues. CDR1 is MNHEY and CDR2 is SVGEGT in the germline V gene. The sequenced CDR3 bases are TGTGCCAGCAGTTACTCTCCGGAGACC. Translating gives CASSYSPET. The entire CDR3 protein reads CASSYSPETQYF.

Concerning this clone itself: The germline gene is not matched at one end of the junction; a read error may be the cause. The CDR3 end lies 3 residues beyond the end of the read and is filled in from the germline J gene. The chain combines TRBV4-1 with TRBJ1-2; 7 nucleotides match TRBD1. CDR3 size: 15 residues. The V gene's germline CDR1 is MGHRA and CDR2 YSYEKL. CDR3 DNA, as far as it was read: TGCGCCAGCAGCCAGATAGGGACAGCTAAATATGGC. Translation gives CASSQIGTAKYG. The entire CDR3 protein is CASSQIGTAKYGYTF.

Points on this clone: The CDR3 end is not reached by the read, which stops 3 residues before it; the germline J gene fills it in. The V gene is TRBV4-1, the J gene TRBJ1-5, with a possible D match to TRBD1 (5 bases). The CDR3 length is 16 residues. Trimming stripped 0 bases from V and 0 bases from J, with 9 bases between. In germline, CDR1 is MGHRA, CDR2 YSYEKL. The sequenced part of the CDR3 DNA is TGCGCCAGCAGCCAAGATGGCGGGGCTAGCAATCAGCCC. Translating it yields CASSQDGGASNQP. The entire CDR3 protein is CASSQDGGASNQPQHF.

Concerning this clone itself: Sequencing ends 3 residues short of the CDR3 end; the germline J gene provides the rest. The J gene is TRBJ2-3, the V gene TRBV7-3; D may be TRBD1 (7 bases). The CDR3 extends over 20 amino acids. Germline V lookup: CDR1 SGHTA, CDR2 FQGTGA. CDR3: CASSLTGGAAGSAGGETQYF. The part of the CDR3 DNA that was read is TGTGCCAGCAGCTTAACGGGCGGGGCCGCAGGGTCGGCAGGGGGAGAGACG.

A word on this clone: The read terminates 3 residues ahead of where the CDR3 ends, so the germline J gene completes it. The V call is TRBV20-1, the J call TRBJ1-3; D uncertain. V lost 4 bases and J 0 bases, leaving 7 bases between the germline ends. The CDR3 totals 13 residues. Germline V lookup: CDR1 DFQATT, CDR2 SNEGSKA (reference sequence). CDR3 loop: CSAKRVSGNTIYF. The CDR3 DNA, read in part, is TGCAGTGCTAAGAGGGTCTCTGGAAACACC.

Turning to this clone: The read finishes 3 residues shy of the CDR3 end, and the germline J gene is used to complete it. J is TRBJ1-2 and V is TRBV7-2, with D maybe TRBD1 (5 bases). The CDR3 covers 14 residues. Germline V gene sequence: CDR1 SGHTA, CDR2 FQGNSA. Trimming removed 5 bases at V and 6 bases at J, with 16 bases between. CDR3 DNA (partial): TGTGCCAGCAGCCTGGGGCAGGAGGTTCATGGC. Residues: CASSLGQEVHG. The whole CDR3 reads CASSLGQEVHGYTF.

Notes on this clone: The sequenced fragment ends 3 residues before the CDR3 boundary, so the rest is inferred from the germline J gene. The genes are TRBV11-2 and TRBJ2-1, with D perhaps matching TRBD2 (5 bases). This CDR3 region has 14 residues. Germline V gives CDR1 SGHAT, CDR2 FQNNGV. Trimming stripped 8 bases from V and 4 bases from J, with 15 bases between. The CDR3 here is CASQPQAGYNEQFF. The part of the CDR3 DNA that was read is TGTGCCAGCCAGCCCCAGGCGGGTTACAATGAG.

Details on this clone: A junction end diverges from the germline sequence, so it may reflect a read error. Sequencing ends 3 residues short of the CDR3 end; the germline J gene provides the rest. The chain is built from TRBV4-2 and TRBJ2-1; D is unresolved. CDR1 and CDR2 from the germline V gene are LGHNA and YNFKEQ. The CDR3 contains 15 residues. The CDR3 is CASAEEYSPYNEQFF. The CDR3 DNA, read in part, is TGCGCCAGCGCCGAGGAGTATAGCCCCTACAATGAG.

Points on this clone: The read gets to within 3 residues of the CDR3 end, and the germline J gene fills in the rest. The chain combines TRBV7-2 with TRBJ2-1; 8 nucleotides match TRBD1. The V segment lost 5 bases and the J segment 4 bases; nucleotides outside the gene matches: 7. This CDR3 has 15 amino acids. Germline CDR1 and CDR2: SGHTA and FQGNSA. Here the CDR3 reads CASSPGGTLYNEQFF. The covered CDR3 bases are TGTGCCAGCAGCCCAGGGGGCACCCTTTACAATGAG.

A remark on this clone: The read finishes 3 residues shy of the CDR3 end, and the germline J gene is used to complete it. The chain links TRBV18 to TRBJ1-1; D is unclear. CDR3 length: 13 residues. The germline V gene encodes CDR1 KGHSH and CDR2 LQKENI. Partial CDR3 DNA: TGTGCCAGCTCTCGCGGGAAAAGCAATGAG. The encoded protein is CASSRGKSNE. In full, the CDR3 reads CASSRGKSNEAFF.

As regards this clone: The read comes to an end 3 residues before the CDR3 does, leaving the germline J gene to fill in the end. The chain has TRBV7-3 and TRBJ1-1, with D possibly TRBD1 on 6 matching bases. CDR1 is SGHTA and CDR2 is FQGTGA in the germline V gene. This CDR3 spans 15 amino acids. This CDR3 reads CASSLGPGVAYEAFF. The DNA read from the CDR3 is TGTGCCAGCAGCTTAGGCCCAGGGGTGGCCTACGAG.